Listed below are T cell receptor beta chains from one sample, sequenced in a study of a mutant IDH1 vaccine in newly diagnosed glioma. No cognate antigen is known for these TCRs. Repertoires were generated with immunoSEQ multiplex PCR, while TCRdb's copy carries only in-frame clones and drops some. The sample lists about 60,000 clones; 81% were seen once. This specimen consisted of PBMCs, obtained from a glioma patient whose treatment included an IDH1 peptide vaccine. Receptors were obtained from a man in his forties with glioma. The CDR3 runs from the conserved cysteine through the conserved F or W. The order of the fields is V gene, CDR3 protein.

TRBV6-1	CASGGVLGQPQHF
TRBV29-1	CSVAPGGRGAQYF
TRBV5-4	CASSPISRWDEQYF
TRBV18	CASSPGLAGFYEQYF
TRBV10-3	CAISAGTAEGELFF
TRBV23-1	CASSRETGVNQPQHF
TRBV19	CASSLGTGKVAPTEAFF
TRBV4-1	CASSQVTSGTGFNEQYF
TRBV7-3	CASSLVGRSAQETQYF
TRBV27	CASSVYRDGNEQFF
TRBV19	CASREGASREQYF
TRBV5-8	CASSLGADTQYF
TRBV21-1	CASSKGDNEKLFF
TRBV19	CASSLSTKRSGNQPQHF
TRBV15	CATSRDVTDSDEQFF
TRBV7-7	CASSLRQGSEQYF
TRBV28	CASSPDGRRSGYTF
TRBV10-3	CAISATGTDTQYF
TRBV5-1	CASSLDGTGGEKLFF
TRBV29-1	CSVARHSGNTIYF
TRBV5-4	CAAATGTSQETQYF
TRBV18	CAGSPREGTSTDTQYF
TRBV19	CASNSGTGGEAFF
TRBV7-2	CASSLRGSKSADTQYF
TRBV5-1	CASSSGGLGSYGYTF
TRBV19	CASSPTKQGSEAFF
TRBV6-5	CASSYSAGAGYNEQFF
TRBV7-2	CASSVQGTRNEKLFF
TRBV5-5	CASSLGRPNTEAFF
TRBV19	CASLKDSHYGYTF
TRBV19	CATRSVGTDTQYF
TRBV13	CASSHGLADGNTIYF
TRBV11-2	CASTNPRTDTQYF
TRBV19	CASSLGGGSEQYF
TRBV4-2	CASSLRIAGAGELFF
TRBV29-1	CSVDRGYTF
TRBV29-1	CSYQNTEAFF
TRBV18	CASSQTLIRDHNEQFF
TRBV18	CASSPLTGGVYGYTF
TRBV25-1	CASSGQGVRELFF
TRBV5-4	CASSRMDRGRADTQYF
TRBV15	CATSRDVGGTYEQYF
TRBV6-1	CASIQSLYEQYF
TRBV7-9	CASSLGPDPQPQHF
TRBV6-1	CASSQMSNQPQHF
TRBV5-5	CASSSAGTDTGELFF
TRBV2	CASSEANVYNEQFF
TRBV5-6	CASSLDRGQNSPLHF
TRBV27	CASSPLVRWQLSGANVLTF
TRBV10-3	CAISEQYGYTF
TRBV6-6	CASSYDSQEGETQYF
TRBV7-8	CASTLGHKRSPLHF
TRBV21-1	CASSGPGTSIYEQYF
TRBV2	CASSVTGEHGQPQHF
TRBV2	CASSRDRVEKLFF
TRBV7-9	CASSSSGSGYTF
TRBV19	CASSIARKGGEQYF